A single sample is the source of the 25 T cell receptor beta chains below, sequenced in a study of glioma-infiltrating T cells. Amplification of TCR alpha and beta CDR3 regions from RNA used iRepertoire nested multiplex PCR. Each CDR3 protein gets one entry after TCRdb re-called the multiplex PCR reads with MiXCR. The sample lists under 200,000 distinct CDR3 sequences; under 55% were seen once. Sequenced: glioma tissue, nonneoplastic brain tissue, or PBMCs (not recorded which). These receptors were collected from a human donor with low-grade glioma or glioblastoma, undergoing nonglioma brain surgery, or in good health (not recorded which).

Points on this clonotype: This may stem from a read error, because a much larger clone lies one nucleotide away. This rearrangement joins TRBV20-1 to TRBJ2-2; the D gene could be TRBD1 or TRBD2 (5 bases each). Germline CDR1 is DFQATT and CDR2 is SNEGSKA (reference sequence). This CDR3 spans 13 amino acids. CDR3 coding DNA: TGCACTGCAACGGGACCCCTCACCGGGGAGCTGTTTTTT. Protein: CTATGPLTGELFF.

About this clonotype: This sequence may be a read error, since a much larger clone differs from it by one base. The CDR3 DNA follows: TGTGACAGCAGAGAGGCCATAGTCACAGATACGCAGTATTTT. Amino acid sequence: CDSREAIVTDTQYF. V gene TRBV2 combines with J gene TRBJ2-3; D call uncertain. The germline gives CDR1 SNHLY, CDR2 FYNNEI. The CDR3 is 14 amino acids.

At least ten counts were recorded for this clonotype. The chain combines TRBV2 with TRBJ1-1; tentative D call: TRBD1 (5 bases). CDR1 SNHLY and CDR2 FYNNEI come from the germline V gene. The V gene lost 8 bases and the J gene lost 2 bases, with 12 bases spanning the gap. This CDR3 has 13 residues. The CDR3 DNA follows: TGTGCCAGCCTTTACCAGGGAAACACTGAAGCTTTCTTT. This translates into CASLYQGNTEAFF.

This clonotype was observed a few times. This rearrangement joins TRBV14 to TRBJ1-1, with a tentative D call TRBD1 (5 bases). This CDR3 region has 18 residues. Germline V gene data show CDR1 as SGHDN and CDR2 as FVKESK. V was trimmed by 0 bases and J by 0 bases, leaving 17 bases between them. The CDR3 bases are TGTGCCAGCAGCCAAGAGAACACCCCGACAGCCATGAACACTGAAGCTTTCTTT. This sequence encodes CASSQENTPTAMNTEAFF.

Comments on this clonotype: Possible read error: a much larger clone is one base away. V and J are TRBV28 and TRBJ1-1; the D is unclear. This CDR3 is 14 amino acids long. The germline CDR1 and CDR2 sequences are MDHEN and SYDVKM. The CDR3 is CVSSTGLGNTEAFF. CDR3 DNA: TGTGTCAGCTCGACCGGACTGGGGAACACTGAAGCTTTCTTT. Based on the CDR3 plus reference TRBV28 and TRBJ1-1, the full variable domain is DVKVTQSSRYLVKRTGEKVFLECVQDMDHENMFWYRQDPGLGLRLIYFSYDVKMKEKGDIPEGYSVSREKKERFSLILESASTNQTSMYLCVSSTGLGNTEAFFGQGTRLTVV.

Details on this clonotype: One end of the junction fails to match germline, which may point to a read error. The V call is TRBV5-4, the J call TRBJ2-3; TRBD2 might be the D (6 bases). The CDR3 is 14 residues long. The germline V gene encodes CDR1 SGHNT and CDR2 YYREEE (reference sequence). This chain's CDR3 is CASSLEVGVTRPDF. CDR3 sequence (DNA): TGTGCCAGCAGCTTGGAAGTGGGGGTGACTAGACCGGATTTT.

This clonotype was seen ten or more times. The V gene is TRBV25-1, the J gene TRBJ2-2; weak D call: TRBD1 (6 bases). The germline gives CDR1 MGHDK, CDR2 SYGVNS. Between the trimmed V and J ends, which lost 6 bases and 6 bases, there was a span of 14 bases. CDR3 size: 14 residues. The CDR3 sequence is CASRPGTYAGELFF. The CDR3 DNA reads TGTGCCAGCAGACCCGGGACATACGCCGGGGAGCTGTTTTTT.

Note on this clonotype: A read error is possible here, since a much larger clone lies one base away. The V gene is TRBV29-1, the J gene TRBJ1-1, with D maybe TRBD1 (5 bases). CDR1 SQVTM and CDR2 ANQGSEA come from the germline V gene. Trimming shortened V by 3 bases and J by 5 bases, and 16 bases separated the two germline ends. The CDR3 consists of 14 residues. In nucleotides, the CDR3 is TGCAGCGTTGATAATCCGGACAAGAAGACTGAAGCTTTCTTT. Amino acid sequence: CSVDNPDKKTEAFF.

Comment on this clonotype: This sequence may be a read error, since a much larger clone differs from it by one base. In nucleotides, the CDR3 is TGTGCCAGCAGTGCCTGGACAGCCACCCAGCCCCAGAATTTT. Residues: CASSAWTATQPQNF. The J gene is TRBJ1-5, the V gene TRBV2; D possibly corresponds to TRBD1 (6 bases). Germline assignment: CDR1 SNHLY and CDR2 FYNNEI. This CDR3 contains 14 residues.

This clonotype appeared many times. The chain combines TRBV24-1 with TRBJ1-1, with 8 bases that match TRBD1. V was pared by 5 bases and J by 5 bases, with 9 bases of the junction left unmatched. CDR1 and CDR2 from the germline V gene are KGHDR and SFDVKD. There are 15 residues in the CDR3. CDR3 sequence (DNA): TGTGCCACCAGTGGCAGCGACAGGGGAATTACTGAAGCTTTCTTT. This codes for CATSGSDRGITEAFF.

As to this clonotype: This sequence may be a read error, since a much larger clone differs from it by one base. V gene TRBV20-1 combines with J gene TRBJ1-3; TRBD1 matches at 7 bases. Germline CDR1 DFQATT, CDR2 SNEGSKA (reference sequence). The CDR3 loop spans 14 amino acids. CDR3 sequence (DNA): TGCAATGCTAGAGGGACAGCCTCTGGAAACACCATATATTTT. This encodes CNARGTASGNTIYF.

The chain combines TRBV12-3 or TRBV12-4 with TRBJ1-2; D not resolved. CDR3 length: 13 amino acids. With 3 bases removed from V and 5 bases from J, the gap between germline ends came to 10 bases. The CDR3 region has the DNA TGTGCCAGCAGTTTGGCGCTAAAGTATGGCTACACCTTC. This sequence encodes CASSLALKYGYTF.

V and J are TRBV29-1 and TRBJ2-1; D may correspond to TRBD1 or TRBD2 (5 bases each). The length of the CDR3 is 17 residues. Per germline, CDR1 SQVTM and CDR2 ANQGSEA. Trimming removed 1 base from V and 5 bases from J, with 21 bases in between. The CDR3 DNA sequence: TGCAGCGTTGAAGGATGGAGGCCTAGGGGCAAAGACAATGAGCAGTTCTTC. Residues: CSVEGWRPRGKDNEQFF.

The chain has TRBV20-1 and TRBJ2-7; 12 bases line up with TRBD2. Looked up from germline, CDR1 is DFQATT and CDR2 is SNEGSKA (reference sequence). With 3 bases clipped from V and 6 bases from J, the junction kept 6 bases outside the gene matches. This CDR3 contains 14 residues. The CDR3 protein is CSASEGLAGSEQYF. The CDR3 DNA sequence: TGCAGTGCTAGCGAGGGACTAGCGGGCAGCGAGCAGTACTTC.

This clonotype was seen only a few times. This may arise from a read error, as a much more abundant clone is one base away. V usage is TRBV3-1 and J usage is TRBJ1-5; D is ambiguous. This CDR3 comprises 15 residues. The germline V gene encodes CDR1 LGHDT and CDR2 YNNKEL (reference sequence). CDR3 coding DNA: TGTGCCAGCGGCCAAGGTAGGGCAGCAAATCAGCCCCAGCATTTT. This encodes CASGQGRAANQPQHF.

This clonotype has at least ten counts. CDR3: CASSWGYGYTF. CDR3 DNA sequence: TGTGCCAGCAGTTGGGGCTATGGCTACACCTTC. The J gene is TRBJ1-2, the V gene TRBV12-3 or TRBV12-4, with unresolved D. The CDR3 contains 11 residues. V lost 4 bases and J 4 bases, leaving 4 bases between the germline ends.

This clonotype was seen at least ten times. The chain is built from TRBV7-9 and TRBJ2-1; D tentatively fits TRBD1 or TRBD2 (5 bases each). Germline V gene lookup returns CDR1 SEHNR and CDR2 FQNEAQ (reference sequence). The CDR3 loop spans 14 amino acids. V lost 1 base, J lost 6 bases, and 10 bases lay in between. CDR3 loop: CASSLGGGGNEQFF. The CDR3 nucleotides read TGTGCCAGCAGCTTAGGTGGTGGGGGCAATGAGCAGTTCTTC.

Worth noting for this clonotype: Sequence at one end of the junction differs from germline and may be a read error. This sequence joins TRBV28 and TRBJ1-1; D gene uncertain. The CDR3 has 11 amino acids. CDR1 and CDR2 from the germline V gene are MDHEN and SYDVKM. CDR3 in amino acids: CARNTRAGALF. In DNA form, the CDR3 reads TGTGCCAGGAACACCCGGGCCGGAGCTTTGTTT.

The chain is built from TRBV19 and TRBJ2-1, with TRBD2 identical over 8 bases. The CDR3 is made up of 16 amino acids. Germline V gene sequence: CDR1 LNHDA, CDR2 SQIVND (reference sequence). After removal of 6 bases from V and 7 bases from J, the junction contained 14 bases not matched to a gene. The CDR3 nucleotides are TGTGCCAGTAGCGAACGGGGCGGGAGGCCGCAAAATGAGCAGTTCTTC. Amino acid sequence: CASSERGGRPQNEQFF.

This clonotype was found many times. V is TRBV6-1 and J is TRBJ2-2, with TRBD2 as a possible D gene (6 bases). V gave up 6 bases and J gave up 5 bases, with 13 bases separating them. Germline values: CDR1 MNHNS, CDR2 SASEGT. The CDR3 totals 14 residues. As DNA, the CDR3 is TGTGCCAGCAGCGGGGGAAGGGATACCGGGGAGCTGTTTTTT. It specifies CASSGGRDTGELFF.

Of note for this clonotype: A read error is possible here, since a much larger clone lies one base away. The chain links TRBV20-1 to TRBJ2-1; perhaps TRBD1 as D (5 bases). Deletions cut 3 bases from V and 4 bases from J, with 19 bases between. The CDR3 extends over 16 amino acids. Germline lookup yields CDR1 DFQATT and CDR2 SNEGSKA (reference sequence). CDR3 protein: CSARSLQGKDYNEQFF. The CDR3, as DNA: TGCAGTGCTAGGAGTCTTCAGGGAAAGGATTACAATGAGCAGTTCTTC.

The sample holds many counts of this clonotype. The CDR3 loop is CASRLTVAQETQYF. In DNA, the CDR3 is TGTGCCAGCCGCTTGACAGTAGCACAAGAGACCCAGTACTTC. The chain has TRBV2 and TRBJ2-5; possibly TRBD1 for D (5 bases). This CDR3 has 14 residues. Germline values: CDR1 SNHLY, CDR2 FYNNEI. Trimming removed 8 bases at V and 2 bases at J, with 15 bases between.

The chain has TRBV12-3 or TRBV12-4 and TRBJ1-5, with no clear D. CDR3 size: 15 residues. V lost 1 base, J lost 4 bases, and 11 bases lay in between. The DNA for the CDR3 is TGTGCCAGCAGTTTAGGGTCCCAAGTGAATCAGCCCCAGCATTTT. Its translation: CASSLGSQVNQPQHF.

This chain connects TRBV5-1 to TRBJ2-7, with no clear D. This CDR3 region has 11 residues. V was cut by 4 bases and J by 4 bases, with 6 bases left in between. Germline values: CDR1 SGHRS, CDR2 YFSETQ. CDR3: CASSDKYEQYF. The CDR3, as DNA: TGCGCCAGCAGCGATAAGTACGAGCAGTACTTC. The full variable domain, with the rest looked up from reference TRBV5-1 and TRBJ2-7, is KAGVTQTPRYLIKTRGQQVTLSCSPISGHRSVSWYQQTPGQGLQFLFEYFSETQRNKGNFPGRFSGRQFSNSRSEMNVSTLELGDSALYLCASSDKYEQYFGPGTRLTVT.

There are many counts of this clonotype. V and J are TRBV20-1 and TRBJ2-7; unclear D gene. V was cut by 1 base and J by 5 bases, with 12 bases left in between. CDR3 size: 13 residues. Germline V CDR1 and CDR2: DFQATT, SNEGSKA (reference sequence). The CDR3 DNA reads as TGCAGTGCTAGAGGGCCTGGGTCCCACGAGCAGTACTTC. It yields the protein CSARGPGSHEQYF.